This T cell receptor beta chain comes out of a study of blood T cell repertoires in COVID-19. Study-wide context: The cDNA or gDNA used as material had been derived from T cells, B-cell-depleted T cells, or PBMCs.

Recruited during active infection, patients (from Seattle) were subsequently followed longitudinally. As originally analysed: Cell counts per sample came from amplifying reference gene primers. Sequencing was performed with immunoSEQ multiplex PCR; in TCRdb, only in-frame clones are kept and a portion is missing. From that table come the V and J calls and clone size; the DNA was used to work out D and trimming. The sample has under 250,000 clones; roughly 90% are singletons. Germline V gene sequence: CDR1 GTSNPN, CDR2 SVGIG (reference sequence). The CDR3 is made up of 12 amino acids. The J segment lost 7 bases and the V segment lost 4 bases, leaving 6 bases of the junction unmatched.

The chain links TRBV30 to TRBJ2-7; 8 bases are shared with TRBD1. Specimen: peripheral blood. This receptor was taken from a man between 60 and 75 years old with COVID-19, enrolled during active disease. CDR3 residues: CAWMARGREQYF. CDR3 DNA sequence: TGTGCCTGGATGGCCAGGGGGCGTGAGCAGTACTTC.